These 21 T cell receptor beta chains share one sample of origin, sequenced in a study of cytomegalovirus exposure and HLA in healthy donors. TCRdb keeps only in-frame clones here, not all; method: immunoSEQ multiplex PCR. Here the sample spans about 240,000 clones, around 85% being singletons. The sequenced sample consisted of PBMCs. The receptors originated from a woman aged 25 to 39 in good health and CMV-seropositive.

CDR3 sequence reads: CASSFPPGQGAQPQHF. The CDR3 DNA is TGTGCCAGCAGCTTCCCCCCGGGACAGGGGGCGCAGCCCCAGCATTTT. This sequence joins TRBV21-1 and TRBJ1-5; the table's D call TRBD1 went unverified against the DNA. TRBV21-1 is described as a pseudogene. This CDR3 is built from 16 residues.

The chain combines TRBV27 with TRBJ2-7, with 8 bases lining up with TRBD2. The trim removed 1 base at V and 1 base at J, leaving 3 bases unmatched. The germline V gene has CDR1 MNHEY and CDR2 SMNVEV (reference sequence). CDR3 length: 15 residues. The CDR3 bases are TGTGCCAGCAGTTTATTACTAGCGGCGTCCTACGAGCAGTACTTC. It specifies CASSLLLAASYEQYF.

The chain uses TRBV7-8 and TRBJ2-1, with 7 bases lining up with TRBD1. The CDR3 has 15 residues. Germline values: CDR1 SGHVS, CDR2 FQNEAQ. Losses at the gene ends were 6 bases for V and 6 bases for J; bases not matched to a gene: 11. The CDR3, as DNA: TGTGCCAGCAGAGGGGGCCCACCCTCACTCAATGAGCAGTTCTTC. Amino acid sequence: CASRGGPPSLNEQFF. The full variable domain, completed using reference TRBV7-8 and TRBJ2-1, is GAGVSQSPRYKVAKRGQDVALRCDPISGHVSLFWYQQALGQGPEFLTYFQNEAQLDKSGLPSDRFFAERPEGSVSTLKIQRTQQEDSAVYLCASRGGPPSLNEQFFGPGTRLTVL.

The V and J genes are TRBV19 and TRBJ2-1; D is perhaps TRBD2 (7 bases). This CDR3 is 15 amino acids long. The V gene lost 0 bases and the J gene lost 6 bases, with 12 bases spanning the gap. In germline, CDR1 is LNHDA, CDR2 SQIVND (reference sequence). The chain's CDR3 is CASSIDLRGGNEQFF. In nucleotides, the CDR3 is TGTGCCAGTAGTATAGATCTTAGGGGGGGCAATGAGCAGTTCTTC.

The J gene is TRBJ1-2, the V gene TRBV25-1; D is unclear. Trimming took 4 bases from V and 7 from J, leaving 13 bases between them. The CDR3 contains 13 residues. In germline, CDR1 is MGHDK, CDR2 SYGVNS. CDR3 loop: CASSGPGLSGYTF. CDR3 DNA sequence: TGTGCCAGCAGTGGGCCAGGTCTTTCTGGCTACACCTTC.

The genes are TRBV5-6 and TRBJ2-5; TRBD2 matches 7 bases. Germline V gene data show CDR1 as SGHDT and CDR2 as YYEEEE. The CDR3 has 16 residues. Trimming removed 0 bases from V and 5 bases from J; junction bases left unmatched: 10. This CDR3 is CASSLGLAEFVETQYF. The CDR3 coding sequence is TGTGCCAGCAGCTTGGGGCTAGCGGAATTTGTGGAGACCCAGTACTTC. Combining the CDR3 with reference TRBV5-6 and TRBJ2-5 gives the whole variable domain DAGVTQSPTHLIKTRGQQVTLRCSPKSGHDTVSWYQQALGQGPQFIFQYYEEEERQRGNFPDRFSGHQFPNYSSELNVNALLLGDSALYLCASSLGLAEFVETQYFGPGTRLLVL.

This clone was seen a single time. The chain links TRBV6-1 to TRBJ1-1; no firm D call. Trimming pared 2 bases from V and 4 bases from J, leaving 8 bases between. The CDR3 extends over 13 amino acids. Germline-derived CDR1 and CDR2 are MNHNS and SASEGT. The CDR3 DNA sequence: TGTGCCAGCAGTGAATACGGGGTCACTGAAGCTTTCTTT. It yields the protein CASSEYGVTEAFF.

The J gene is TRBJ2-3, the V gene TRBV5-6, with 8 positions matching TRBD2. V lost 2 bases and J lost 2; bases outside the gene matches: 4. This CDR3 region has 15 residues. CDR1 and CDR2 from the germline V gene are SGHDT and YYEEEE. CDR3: CASSFLAGYTDTQYF. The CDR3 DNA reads TGTGCCAGCAGCTTCTTAGCGGGGTACACAGATACGCAGTATTTT.

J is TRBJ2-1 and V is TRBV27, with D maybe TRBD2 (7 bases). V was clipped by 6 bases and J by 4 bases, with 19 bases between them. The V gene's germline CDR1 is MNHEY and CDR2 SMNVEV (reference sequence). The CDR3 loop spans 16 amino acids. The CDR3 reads CASRGGGAGIYNEQFF. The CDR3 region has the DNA TGTGCCAGCAGAGGGGGAGGGGCGGGGATTTACAATGAGCAGTTCTTC.

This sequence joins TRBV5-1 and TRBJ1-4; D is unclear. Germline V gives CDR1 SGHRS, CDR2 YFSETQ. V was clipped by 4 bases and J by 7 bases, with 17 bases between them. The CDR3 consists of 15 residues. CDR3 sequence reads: CASSVQGGGSEKLFF. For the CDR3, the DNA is TGCGCCAGCAGCGTACAAGGAGGCGGCAGTGAAAAACTGTTTTTT.

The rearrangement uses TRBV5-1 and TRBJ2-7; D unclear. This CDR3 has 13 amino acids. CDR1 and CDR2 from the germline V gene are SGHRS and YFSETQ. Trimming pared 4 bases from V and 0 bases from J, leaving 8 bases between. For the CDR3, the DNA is TGCGCCAGCAGCCCACTAAACTCCTACGAGCAGTACTTC. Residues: CASSPLNSYEQYF.

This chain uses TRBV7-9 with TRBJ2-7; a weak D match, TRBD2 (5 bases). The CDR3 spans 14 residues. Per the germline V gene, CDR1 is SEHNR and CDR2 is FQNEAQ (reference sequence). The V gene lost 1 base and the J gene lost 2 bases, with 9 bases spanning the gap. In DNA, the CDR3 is TGTGCCAGCAGCTTAGGAGGGCTGACCTACGAGCAGTACTTC. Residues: CASSLGGLTYEQYF.

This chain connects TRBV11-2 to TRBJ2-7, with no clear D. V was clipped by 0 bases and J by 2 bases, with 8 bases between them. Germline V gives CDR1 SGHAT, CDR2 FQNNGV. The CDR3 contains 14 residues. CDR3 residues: CASSLDGPPYEQYF. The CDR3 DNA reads TGTGCCAGCAGCTTAGACGGTCCCCCCTACGAGCAGTACTTC.

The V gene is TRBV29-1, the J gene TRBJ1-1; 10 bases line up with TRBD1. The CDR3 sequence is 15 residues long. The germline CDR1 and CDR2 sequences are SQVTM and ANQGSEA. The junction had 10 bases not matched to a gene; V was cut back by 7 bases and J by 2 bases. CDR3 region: CSAGTGDGSNTEAFF. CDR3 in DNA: TGCAGCGCAGGGACAGGGGATGGGAGCAACACTGAAGCTTTCTTT.

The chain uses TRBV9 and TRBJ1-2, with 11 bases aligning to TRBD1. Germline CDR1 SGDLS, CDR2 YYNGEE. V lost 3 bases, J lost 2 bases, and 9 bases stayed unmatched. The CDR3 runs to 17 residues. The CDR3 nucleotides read TGTGCCAGCAGCGCACCGGACAGGGGGCGACCCAACTATGGCTACACCTTC. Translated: CASSAPDRGRPNYGYTF. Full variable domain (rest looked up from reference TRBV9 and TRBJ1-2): DSGVTQTPKHLITATGQRVTLRCSPRSGDLSVYWYQQSLDQGLQFLIQYYNGEERAKGNILERFSAQQFPDLHSELNLSSLELGDSALYFCASSAPDRGRPNYGYTFGSGTRLTVV.

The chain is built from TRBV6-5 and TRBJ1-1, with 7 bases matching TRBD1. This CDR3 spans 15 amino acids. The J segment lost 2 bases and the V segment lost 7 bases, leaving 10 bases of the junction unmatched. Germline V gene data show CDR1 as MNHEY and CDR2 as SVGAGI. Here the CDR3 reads CASTDLRGHNTEAFF. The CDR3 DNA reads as TGTGCCAGCACCGACCTAAGGGGGCATAACACTGAAGCTTTCTTT.

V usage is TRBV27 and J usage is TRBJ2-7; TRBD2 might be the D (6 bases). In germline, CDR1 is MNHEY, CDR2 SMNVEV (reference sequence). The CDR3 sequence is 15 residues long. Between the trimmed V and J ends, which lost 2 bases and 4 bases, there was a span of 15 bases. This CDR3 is CASSLLAAGSYEQYF. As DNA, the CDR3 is TGTGCCAGCAGTTTACTGGCCGCGGGAAGTTACGAGCAGTACTTC.

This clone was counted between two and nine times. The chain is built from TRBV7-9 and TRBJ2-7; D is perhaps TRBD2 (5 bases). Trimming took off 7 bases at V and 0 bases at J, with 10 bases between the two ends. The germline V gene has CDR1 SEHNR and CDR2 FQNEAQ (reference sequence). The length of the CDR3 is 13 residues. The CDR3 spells CASIGTSSYEQYF. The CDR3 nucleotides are TGTGCCAGCATAGGTACTAGCTCCTACGAGCAGTACTTC.

The CDR3, as DNA: TGTGCCTGGACCCGCGGGACGAGCTCCTACAATGAGCAGTTCTTC. Its protein product is CAWTRGTSSYNEQFF. This sequence joins TRBV30 and TRBJ2-1, with D possibly TRBD2 on 6 matching bases. The V and J ends lost 4 bases and 0 bases respectively, with 13 bases between them. The germline CDR1 and CDR2 sequences are GTSNPN and SVGIG (reference sequence). CDR3 length equals 15 residues.

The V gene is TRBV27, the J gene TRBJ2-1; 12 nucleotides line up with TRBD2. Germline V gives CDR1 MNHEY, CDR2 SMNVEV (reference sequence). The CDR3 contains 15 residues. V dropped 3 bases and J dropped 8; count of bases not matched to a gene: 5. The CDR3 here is CASSLASGRVYEQFF. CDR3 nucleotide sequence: TGTGCCAGCAGTTTGGCTAGCGGGAGGGTGTATGAGCAGTTCTTC.

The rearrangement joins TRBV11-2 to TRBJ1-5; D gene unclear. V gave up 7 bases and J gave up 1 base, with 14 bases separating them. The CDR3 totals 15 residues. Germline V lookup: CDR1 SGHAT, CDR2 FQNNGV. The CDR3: CASISGKRSNQPQHF. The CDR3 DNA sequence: TGTGCCAGCATCTCGGGGAAGAGGAGCAATCAGCCCCAGCATTTT.